These T cell receptor beta chains were read from a single sample in a study of shared clonotypes between healthy human individuals. Sequencing was performed with immunoSEQ multiplex PCR; in TCRdb, only in-frame clones are kept and a portion is missing. There are about 870,000 clones in the sample; almost 95% occur only once, and nearly 25% lies in the top ten. Specimen: naive CD8+ T cells sorted from blood. The receptors were sampled from a man aged 25-40 years in good health. Each CDR3 is given with its conserved first and last residue. A D gene is named only where the DNA matches it firmly. The listing skips clone size in some rows; elsewhere it reads once, few, many or a size class.

CDR3 protein: CASSQAWLAGGDNEQYF; CDR3 DNA: TGCGCCAGCAGCCAAGCCTGGCTAGCGGGAGGAGATAACGAGCAGTACTTC; D gene: TRBD2; clone size: NA; V gene: TRBV4-3; J gene: TRBJ2-7
CDR3 protein: CASSLAGGVYYEQYF; CDR3 DNA: TGTGCCAGCAGCTTAGCCGGGGGAGTGTACTACGAGCAGTACTTC; D gene: NA; clone size: NA; V gene: TRBV7-2; J gene: TRBJ2-7
CDR3 protein: CASKVASQFF; CDR3 DNA: TGTGCCAGTAAAGTGGCATCCCAGTTCTTC; D gene: NA; clone size: NA; V gene: TRBV19; J gene: TRBJ2-1
CDR3 protein: CASSRQGSNQPQHF; CDR3 DNA: TGTGCCAGCAGTCGACAGGGGAGCAATCAGCCCCAGCATTTT; D gene: TRBD1; clone size: NA; V gene: TRBV28; J gene: TRBJ1-5
CDR3 protein: CASSGLPGSEGSSYNEQFF; CDR3 DNA: TGCGCCAGCAGTGGATTACCGGGCTCCGAGGGAAGCTCCTACAATGAGCAGTTCTTC; D gene: NA; clone size: NA; V gene: TRBV10-2; J gene: TRBJ2-1
CDR3 protein: CASSLSGSSADTQYF; CDR3 DNA: TGCGCCAGCAGCTTAAGCGGGTCTAGCGCAGATACGCAGTATTTT; D gene: NA; clone size: NA; V gene: TRBV5-1; J gene: TRBJ2-3
CDR3 protein: CASSESFTGELFF; CDR3 DNA: TGTGCCAGCAGCGAGAGTTTCACCGGGGAGCTGTTTTTT; D gene: NA; clone size: NA; V gene: TRBV9; J gene: TRBJ2-2
CDR3 protein: CASSQSGATDFYNEQFF; CDR3 DNA: TGTGCCAGCAGCCAATCTGGCGCCACCGACTTTTACAATGAGCAGTTCTTC; D gene: NA; clone size: once; V gene: TRBV16; J gene: TRBJ2-1
CDR3 protein: CASTVRDRGKETQYF; CDR3 DNA: TGTGCCAGCACCGTTCGGGACAGGGGTAAAGAGACCCAGTACTTC; D gene: TRBD1; clone size: NA; V gene: TRBV7-2; J gene: TRBJ2-5
CDR3 protein: CASSTGSLYGYTF; CDR3 DNA: TGTGCCAGCAGCACAGGGTCACTGTATGGCTACACCTTC; D gene: NA; clone size: NA; V gene: TRBV7-9; J gene: TRBJ1-2
CDR3 protein: CASSPSPFNSYEQYF; CDR3 DNA: TGTGCCAGCAGCCCCTCCCCCTTCAACTCCTACGAGCAGTACTTC; D gene: NA; clone size: once; V gene: TRBV11-1; J gene: TRBJ2-7
CDR3 protein: CASSLDTGLGETQYF; CDR3 DNA: TGTGCCAGCAGCTTGGACACGGGGCTTGGAGAGACCCAGTACTTC; D gene: NA; clone size: NA; V gene: TRBV11-2; J gene: TRBJ2-5
CDR3 protein: CASGFSRELFF; CDR3 DNA: TGTGCCAGTGGGTTCTCCAGGGAGCTGTTTTTT; D gene: NA; clone size: NA; V gene: TRBV19; J gene: TRBJ2-2
CDR3 protein: CASSLRDRSTDTQYF; CDR3 DNA: TGTGCCAGCAGTCTCCGGGACAGGAGCACAGATACGCAGTATTTT; D gene: TRBD1; clone size: NA; V gene: TRBV27; J gene: TRBJ2-3
CDR3 protein: CASSLTGTGVQETQYF; CDR3 DNA: TGTGCCAGCAGCCTCACCGGGACAGGCGTACAAGAGACCCAGTACTTC; D gene: TRBD1; clone size: once; V gene: TRBV13; J gene: TRBJ2-5
CDR3 protein: CAWSTTGHYGYTF; CDR3 DNA: TGTGCCTGGAGTACGACGGGACACTATGGCTACACCTTC; D gene: NA; clone size: NA; V gene: TRBV30; J gene: TRBJ1-2
CDR3 protein: CASSLGTITYEQYF; CDR3 DNA: TGTGCCAGCAGCTTAGGGACTATCACCTACGAGCAGTACTTC; D gene: NA; clone size: NA; V gene: TRBV11-2; J gene: TRBJ2-7
CDR3 protein: CASSLSPGTGDEKLFF; CDR3 DNA: TGTGCCAGCAGTTTATCCCCCGGGACAGGGGATGAAAAACTGTTTTTT; D gene: TRBD1; clone size: NA; V gene: TRBV28; J gene: TRBJ1-4
CDR3 protein: CASSRSGTHATQYF; CDR3 DNA: TGTGCCAGCAGTCGAAGCGGGACCCACGCCACCCAGTACTTC; D gene: TRBD2; clone size: NA; V gene: TRBV27; J gene: TRBJ2-5
CDR3 protein: CASSLGGSPGTEAFF; CDR3 DNA: TGCGCCAGCAGCCTGGGTGGATCCCCGGGTACTGAAGCTTTCTTT; D gene: NA; clone size: NA; V gene: TRBV5-1; J gene: TRBJ1-1
CDR3 protein: CASSPYLSGSDEQYF; CDR3 DNA: TGTGCCAGCAGCCCCTATCTTAGCGGGAGTGATGAGCAGTACTTC; D gene: TRBD2; clone size: NA; V gene: TRBV7-2; J gene: TRBJ2-7
CDR3 protein: CASSLARYNEQFF; CDR3 DNA: TGTGCCAGCAGCTTAGCTAGATACAATGAGCAGTTCTTC; D gene: NA; clone size: NA; V gene: TRBV7-9; J gene: TRBJ2-1
CDR3 protein: CASSDPGPAYNEQFF; CDR3 DNA: TGTGCCAGCAGTGATCCGGGTCCGGCCTACAATGAGCAGTTCTTC; D gene: NA; clone size: NA; V gene: TRBV27; J gene: TRBJ2-1
CDR3 protein: CASRGPGETQYF; CDR3 DNA: TGTGCCAGCAGGGGCCCAGGAGAGACCCAGTACTTC; D gene: NA; clone size: NA; V gene: TRBV2; J gene: TRBJ2-5
CDR3 protein: CASSRPATSATYNEQFF; CDR3 DNA: TGTGCCAGCAGCCGCCCTGCTACTAGCGCAACCTACAATGAGCAGTTCTTC; D gene: TRBD2; clone size: once; V gene: TRBV7-9; J gene: TRBJ2-1
CDR3 protein: CASRTGQSYEQYF; CDR3 DNA: TGTGCCAGCAGGACAGGGCAATCCTACGAGCAGTACTTC; D gene: TRBD1; clone size: NA; V gene: TRBV6-6; J gene: TRBJ2-7
CDR3 protein: CASSLDSQETQYF; CDR3 DNA: TGTGCCAGCAGCTTAGACAGTCAAGAGACCCAGTACTTC; D gene: NA; clone size: NA; V gene: TRBV7-9; J gene: TRBJ2-5
CDR3 protein: CASPSPRTGGQAGGYEQFF; CDR3 DNA: TGTGCCAGCCCTTCCCCGCGGACAGGGGGCCAGGCGGGGGGGTATGAGCAGTTCTTC; D gene: TRBD1; clone size: NA; V gene: TRBV7-9; J gene: TRBJ2-1
CDR3 protein: CASSVALQGQNTGELFF; CDR3 DNA: TGTGCCAGCAGCGTAGCTTTACAGGGCCAGAACACCGGGGAGCTGTTTTTT; D gene: NA; clone size: once; V gene: TRBV9; J gene: TRBJ2-2
CDR3 protein: CASSSGEEGWHEKLFF; CDR3 DNA: TGCGCCAGCAGCTCGGGGGAGGAGGGATGGCACGAAAAACTGTTTTTT; D gene: NA; clone size: NA; V gene: TRBV5-1; J gene: TRBJ1-4
CDR3 protein: CASSMDGYNEQFF; CDR3 DNA: TGTGCCAGTAGTATGGATGGTTACAATGAGCAGTTCTTC; D gene: NA; clone size: NA; V gene: TRBV19; J gene: TRBJ2-1
CDR3 protein: CSVEGGQGFTF; CDR3 DNA: TGCAGCGTTGAGGGGGGACAGGGGTTCACCTTC; D gene: TRBD1; clone size: NA; V gene: TRBV29-1; J gene: TRBJ1-2
CDR3 protein: CASSPRERHTDTQYF; CDR3 DNA: TGTGCCAGCAGCCCCCGGGAGCGGCACACAGATACGCAGTATTTT; D gene: NA; clone size: NA; V gene: TRBV13; J gene: TRBJ2-3
CDR3 protein: CASSLPGGSHEQYF; CDR3 DNA: TGTGCCAGCAGTTTACCGGGAGGGTCGCACGAGCAGTACTTC; D gene: TRBD2; clone size: NA; V gene: TRBV27; J gene: TRBJ2-7
CDR3 protein: CATLYWAGELFF; CDR3 DNA: TGTGCCACCCTATACTGGGCCGGGGAGCTGTTTTTT; D gene: NA; clone size: NA; V gene: TRBV5-8; J gene: TRBJ2-2
CDR3 protein: CASSEEGQGHQPQHF; CDR3 DNA: TGTGCCAGCAGTGAAGAGGGACAGGGACATCAGCCCCAGCATTTT; D gene: TRBD1; clone size: NA; V gene: TRBV2; J gene: TRBJ1-5
CDR3 protein: CASSPRTTGAKEKLFF; CDR3 DNA: TGTGCCAGCAGCCCCCGGACGACAGGGGCCAAGGAAAAACTGTTTTTT; D gene: TRBD1; clone size: NA; V gene: TRBV14; J gene: TRBJ1-4
CDR3 protein: CASSLPRASGFQETQYF; CDR3 DNA: TGTGCCAGCAGTCTACCTCGGGCTAGCGGTTTCCAAGAGACCCAGTACTTC; D gene: TRBD2; clone size: once; V gene: TRBV28; J gene: TRBJ2-5
CDR3 protein: CASSLDGGRGELFF; CDR3 DNA: TGTGCCAGCAGCTTGGATGGCGGGAGAGGGGAGCTGTTTTTT; D gene: TRBD2; clone size: NA; V gene: TRBV5-4; J gene: TRBJ2-2
CDR3 protein: CASSSPGSSSYNEQFF; CDR3 DNA: TGTGCCAGCAGTTCCCCCGGGAGTTCCTCCTACAATGAGCAGTTCTTC; D gene: NA; clone size: NA; V gene: TRBV27; J gene: TRBJ2-1
CDR3 protein: CASSFGDIDGYTF; CDR3 DNA: TGTGCCAGCAGCTTCGGGGACATAGACGGCTACACCTTC; D gene: NA; clone size: NA; V gene: TRBV7-6; J gene: TRBJ1-2
CDR3 protein: CASSPPGQGTNEQFF; CDR3 DNA: TGTGCCAGCAGCCCACCGGGACAGGGGACCAATGAGCAGTTCTTC; D gene: TRBD1; clone size: NA; V gene: TRBV7-9; J gene: TRBJ2-1
CDR3 protein: CASSLTSVSYEQYF; CDR3 DNA: TGTGCCAGCAGCTTAACTTCAGTCTCCTACGAGCAGTACTTC; D gene: NA; clone size: NA; V gene: TRBV11-2; J gene: TRBJ2-7
CDR3 protein: CSSEGGSSYNEQFF; CDR3 DNA: TGCAGCTCCGAAGGCGGGAGCTCCTACAATGAGCAGTTCTTC; D gene: TRBD2; clone size: NA; V gene: TRBV29-1; J gene: TRBJ2-1
CDR3 protein: CSVEDEGTESYEQYF; CDR3 DNA: TGCAGCGTTGAAGATGAGGGGACGGAGTCTTACGAGCAGTACTTC; D gene: NA; clone size: NA; V gene: TRBV29-1; J gene: TRBJ2-7
CDR3 protein: CASSLGQGGYEQYF; CDR3 DNA: TGTGCCAGCAGCTTGGGGCAGGGAGGCTACGAGCAGTACTTC; D gene: NA; clone size: once; V gene: TRBV11-2; J gene: TRBJ2-7
CDR3 protein: CAWSVGRASEAFF; CDR3 DNA: TGTGCCTGGAGTGTAGGCAGAGCGTCTGAAGCTTTCTTT; D gene: NA; clone size: NA; V gene: TRBV30; J gene: TRBJ1-1
CDR3 protein: CASSLHLAASGNEQFF; CDR3 DNA: TGTGCCAGCAGCTTGCATTTAGCGGCGTCGGGCAATGAGCAGTTCTTC; D gene: NA; clone size: NA; V gene: TRBV5-5; J gene: TRBJ2-1
CDR3 protein: CASSYSHTGELFF; CDR3 DNA: TGTGCCAGCAGTTACTCCCATACCGGGGAGCTGTTTTTT; D gene: NA; clone size: NA; V gene: TRBV6-5; J gene: TRBJ2-2
CDR3 protein: CASSLGSEAFF; CDR3 DNA: TGTGCCAGCAGTTTGGGGTCTGAAGCTTTCTTT; D gene: NA; clone size: NA; V gene: TRBV27; J gene: TRBJ1-1